This TCR beta chain was recorded in a study of cytomegalovirus exposure and HLA in healthy donors. Study-level points and caveats: Altogether, about 160 TCR beta chains were recorded as cytomegalovirus-associated.

V shed 4 bases and J 8 bases; nucleotides not matched to a gene: 7. Germline assignment: CDR1 SGHRS and CDR2 YFSETQ. The CDR3 is 14 residues long. On this clone itself: What it binds is unknown.

PCR was performed using 60 Vbeta and 13 Jbeta primers. The method was immunoSEQ multiplex PCR; TCRdb's version includes in-frame clones alone and lacks a portion of them. In the table there are a few hundred thousand clones, around 90% of which are singletons. This sequence originates from a girl aged 2 to 9 in good health and CMV-seronegative. This chain links TRBV5-1 with TRBJ2-1, with 9 bases fitting TRBD1. Material: PBMCs. The CDR3 nucleotides are TGCGCCAGCAGCCCCGGACAGGGGAGCGATGAGCAGTTCTTC. This gives the protein CASSPGQGSDEQFF.